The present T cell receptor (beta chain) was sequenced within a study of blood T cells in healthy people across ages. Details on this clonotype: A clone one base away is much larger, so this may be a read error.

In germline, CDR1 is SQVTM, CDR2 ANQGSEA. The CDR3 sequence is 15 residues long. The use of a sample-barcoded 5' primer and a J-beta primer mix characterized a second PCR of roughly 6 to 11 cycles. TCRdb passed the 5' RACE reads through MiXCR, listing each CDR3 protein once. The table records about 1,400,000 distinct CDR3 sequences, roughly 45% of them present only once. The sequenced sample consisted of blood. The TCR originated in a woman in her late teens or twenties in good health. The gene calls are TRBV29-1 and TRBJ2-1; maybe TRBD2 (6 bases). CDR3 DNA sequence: TGCAGCGTTGTTGGGGTCGGGAGCTCCTGCAATGAGCAGTTCTTC. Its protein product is CSVVGVGSSCNEQFF.